The 25 T cell receptor beta chains below come from one sample, sequenced in a study of response to subunit inactivated influenza vaccine. TCRdb re-analysed the RT-PCR reads in MiXCR, keeping a single row per CDR3 protein. This sample has 560,000 or so distinct CDR3 sequences; roughly 8.2% occur once, and the top ten carry 10% to 15%. Sample: PBMCs from blood, taken 23 to 25 months after vaccination. These receptors came from a man aged 45-69 years who received an inactivated influenza vaccine.

The chain employs TRBV10-3 and TRBJ2-7, with D hard to call. The CDR3 contains 15 residues. Trimming left V 0 bases short and J 3 bases short, with 12 bases between. Germline V gene lookup returns CDR1 ENHRY and CDR2 SYGVKD. CDR3 coding DNA: TGTGCCATCAGTGAGTCGGGTACAATGAGCTACGAGCAGTACTTC. Translation: CAISESGTMSYEQYF.

This clonotype showed up many times. The chain combines TRBV7-2 with TRBJ2-1; D assignment may be TRBD1 or TRBD2 (6 bases each). The CDR3 sequence is 15 residues long. Per germline, CDR1 SGHTA and CDR2 FQGNSA. With 2 bases removed from V and 2 bases from J, the gap between germline ends came to 10 bases. The CDR3 sequence is CASSLLGGTYNEQFF. The CDR3 bases are TGTGCCAGCAGCTTACTGGGGGGCACCTACAATGAGCAGTTCTTC.

At least ten counts were recorded for this clonotype. V is TRBV29-1 and J is TRBJ2-7; 8 nucleotides agree with TRBD1. The CDR3 covers 17 residues. Germline loops: CDR1 SQVTM, CDR2 ANQGSEA. J was trimmed by 1 base and V by 7 bases; bases with no gene match: 18. Here the CDR3 reads CSAQRSLIGQGSYEQYF. The CDR3 region has the DNA TGCAGCGCTCAGAGATCCCTCATAGGACAGGGATCCTACGAGCAGTACTTC.

This clonotype was picked up one time. The junction and the germline gene differ at one end; a read error may be behind it. CDR3 loop: CACSQGGAAYNEQFF. Written as DNA, the CDR3 is TGTGCCTGCAGCCAGGGCGGGGCTGCCTACAATGAGCAGTTCTTC. The V and J genes are TRBV3-1 and TRBJ2-1; perhaps TRBD2 as D (6 bases). There are 15 residues in the CDR3. Germline CDR1 is LGHDT and CDR2 is YNNKEL (reference sequence).

This clonotype has more than one count but fewer than ten. The chain links TRBV9 to TRBJ2-3; 8 positions match TRBD2. V lost 3 bases, J lost 5 bases, and 17 bases stayed unmatched. The germline V gene encodes CDR1 SGDLS and CDR2 YYNGEE. This CDR3 has 18 amino acids. CDR3 sequence reads: CASSETPSSGWGGDTQYF. CDR3 sequence (DNA): TGTGCCAGCAGCGAGACCCCCTCTAGCGGGTGGGGCGGAGATACGCAGTATTTT.

This clonotype has more than one count but fewer than ten. The V gene is TRBV10-3, the J gene TRBJ2-1; no clear D gene. Germline V lookup: CDR1 ENHRY, CDR2 SYGVKD. This CDR3 is 15 amino acids long. Between the trimmed V and J ends, which lost 0 bases and 0 bases, there was a span of 6 bases. In DNA, the CDR3 is TGTGCCATCAGTGAGTCCCACTACTCCTACAATGAGCAGTTCTTC. It yields the protein CAISESHYSYNEQFF.

The gene calls are TRBV20-1 and TRBJ2-5; either TRBD1 or TRBD2 may supply D (5 bases each). V was cut by 5 bases and J by 1 base, with 14 bases left in between. Germline CDR1 reads DFQATT; CDR2 reads SNEGSKA (reference sequence). There are 14 residues in the CDR3. CDR3 region: CSALWGSSQETQYF. CDR3 DNA sequence: TGCAGTGCTCTATGGGGGTCATCCCAAGAGACCCAGTACTTC.

This clonotype occurred many times. The chain is built from TRBV5-1 and TRBJ2-1; 7 nucleotides match TRBD2. Trimming cost V 0 bases and J 1 base; bases outside gene matches: 7. Germline-derived CDR1 and CDR2 are SGHRS and YFSETQ. The CDR3 extends over 17 amino acids. The CDR3: CASSLAGGALSYNEQFF. The CDR3, as DNA: TGCGCCAGCAGCTTGGCGGGGGGAGCTCTGTCCTACAATGAGCAGTTCTTC.

J is TRBJ1-5 and V is TRBV6-2 or TRBV6-3, with D maybe TRBD1 (5 bases). Germline V gene lookup returns CDR1 MNHEY and CDR2 SVGEGT. The ends were cut back, 4 bases at V and 10 bases at J, with 17 bases in the middle. CDR3 length: 14 amino acids. The CDR3 is CASSSDSFFGPQHF. The CDR3 region has the DNA TGTGCCAGCAGTTCCGACAGTTTTTTTGGACCCCAGCATTTT.

This clonotype was picked up a small number of times. The chain links TRBV20-1 to TRBJ2-5; possibly TRBD2 for D (6 bases). CDR3 size: 13 residues. Germline V CDR1 and CDR2: DFQATT, SNEGSKA (reference sequence). V lost 4 bases to trimming and J lost 2 bases, with 11 bases between them. CDR3 sequence reads: CSAMSGGQETQYF. DNA for the CDR3: TGCAGTGCTATGTCCGGGGGTCAAGAGACCCAGTACTTC.

This chain links TRBV4-2 with TRBJ2-5; D might be TRBD1 (6 bases). Germline loops: CDR1 LGHNA, CDR2 YNFKEQ. Trimming took off 6 bases at V and 2 bases at J, with 16 bases between the two ends. This CDR3 has 15 amino acids. CDR3 residues: CASSQKGGQQETQYF. CDR3 nucleotide sequence: TGTGCCAGCAGTCAAAAAGGGGGACAACAAGAGACCCAGTACTTC.

This clonotype occurred a few times. This CDR3 reads CASSRTSGSQTQYF. The CDR3, as DNA: TGTGCCAGCAGCCGGACTAGCGGGTCTCAGACCCAGTACTTC. The chain has TRBV7-2 and TRBJ2-5; 11 bases are shared with TRBD2. The junction had 5 bases not matched to a gene; V was cut back by 5 bases and J by 6 bases. CDR1 and CDR2 from the germline V gene are SGHTA and FQGNSA. This CDR3 spans 14 amino acids.

A remark on this clonotype: It is unclear where the CDR3 begins or ends on the DNA, so no DNA is shown, and the CDR3 is as TCRdb lists it. The genes are TRBV12-3 or TRBV12-4 and TRBJ2-7; the D segment call TRBD1 is taken from the table without a DNA check. The CDR3 numbers 14 amino acids, ends counted. CDR3: CASSSSTGLNEQYF.

V and J are TRBV25-1 and TRBJ2-5; D possibly uses TRBD1 or TRBD2 (5 bases each). The CDR3 has 13 residues. The ends were cut back, 3 bases at V and 4 bases at J, with 9 bases in the middle. Germline V CDR1 and CDR2: MGHDK, SYGVNS. The CDR3 reads CASSDGGSETQYF. CDR3 bases: TGTGCCAGCAGTGATGGGGGTTCAGAGACCCAGTACTTC. The variable domain in full, completed from reference TRBV25-1 and TRBJ2-5, reads EADIYQTPRYLVIGTGKKITLECSQTMGHDKMYWYQQDPGMELHLIHYSYGVNSTEKGDLSSESTVSRIRTEHFPLTLESARPSHTSQYLCASSDGGSETQYFGPGTRLLVL.

This clonotype was counted ten times or more. The V and J genes are TRBV6-2 or TRBV6-3 and TRBJ2-7, with 15 bases fitting TRBD2. With 6 bases clipped from V and 3 bases from J, the junction kept 0 bases outside the gene matches. There are 14 residues in the CDR3. The germline CDR1 and CDR2 sequences are MNHEY and SVGEGT. This chain's CDR3 is CASRGLAGGYEQYF. The CDR3, as DNA: TGTGCCAGCAGGGGACTAGCGGGGGGCTACGAGCAGTACTTC.

This clonotype was seen only a few times. The chain recombines TRBV4-2 with TRBJ1-6, with D possibly TRBD1 on 5 matching bases. The germline V gene has CDR1 LGHNA and CDR2 YNFKEQ. The CDR3 spans 17 residues. Trimming took 4 bases from V and 0 from J, leaving 13 bases between them. The CDR3 is CASSLRDGSSYNSPLHF. CDR3 in DNA: TGTGCCAGCAGCCTACGGGACGGGAGCTCCTATAATTCACCCCTCCACTTT.

The gene calls are TRBV25-1 and TRBJ2-5; unclear D gene. CDR1 and CDR2 (germline): MGHDK, SYGVNS. The CDR3 covers 16 residues. V was pared by 6 bases and J by 0 bases, with 17 bases between. The CDR3 sequence: CASRPQGLHHQETQYF. CDR3 nucleotide sequence: TGTGCCAGCAGGCCCCAAGGGCTCCATCACCAAGAGACCCAGTACTTC.

Details on this clonotype: At one of its ends the junction is not consistent with the germline gene, which may arise from a read error. The chain joins TRBV2 to TRBJ1-5, with no clear D. CDR1 SNHLY and CDR2 FYNNEI come from the germline V gene. This CDR3 region has 13 residues. The CDR3 DNA sequence: TGTGCCAGCACTGAAGCCAGCAATCAGCCCCAGCATTTT. Its protein product is CASTEASNQPQHF.

V usage is TRBV12-3 or TRBV12-4 and J usage is TRBJ2-1; perhaps TRBD1 as D (6 bases). The CDR3 extends over 15 amino acids. V dropped 5 bases and J dropped 0 bases, with 11 bases sitting between them. This CDR3 is CASSPQGNSYNEQFF. The CDR3 DNA reads as TGTGCCAGCAGTCCCCAGGGGAACTCCTACAATGAGCAGTTCTTC.

This clonotype showed up many times. The V call is TRBV6-2 or TRBV6-3, the J call TRBJ1-5; tentatively, D is TRBD1 (5 bases). CDR3 length equals 15 residues. CDR1 is MNHEY, CDR2 SVGEGT, per germline. V was pared by 3 bases and J by 2 bases, with 11 bases between. The CDR3: CASSYRGVGNQPQHF. As DNA, the CDR3 is TGTGCCAGCAGTTATCGGGGCGTGGGCAATCAGCCCCAGCATTTT.

In its sample, this clonotype was seen a few times. The rearrangement uses TRBV29-1 and TRBJ1-1; no clear D. V gave up 8 bases and J gave up 1 base, with 8 bases separating them. The CDR3 is 11 amino acids. The V gene's germline CDR1 is SQVTM and CDR2 ANQGSEA. CDR3 bases: TGCAGCTCGAAAGAGAACACTGAAGCTTTCTTT. It codes for CSSKENTEAFF.

This clonotype occurred a few times. V is TRBV2 and J is TRBJ2-2, with TRBD1 matching 7 bases. From germline, CDR1 is SNHLY and CDR2 FYNNEI. The V segment lost 9 bases and the J segment 2 bases; nucleotides outside the gene matches: 6. The CDR3 is made up of 14 amino acids. Here the CDR3 reads CARNTGDNTGELFF. In DNA form, the CDR3 reads TGTGCCAGGAATACAGGGGACAACACCGGGGAGCTGTTTTTT.

There are a few counts of this clonotype. The rearrangement uses TRBV6-1 and TRBJ1-1; 7 bases are a match to TRBD1. V was clipped by 5 bases and J by 9 bases; unmatched bases: 12. The CDR3 sequence is 14 residues long. CDR1 is MNHNS and CDR2 is SASEGT in the germline V gene. CDR3 sequence: CASSQTRTGNQAFF. The CDR3 DNA follows: TGTGCCAGCAGTCAAACCCGGACAGGTAATCAAGCTTTCTTT.

The chain uses TRBV19 and TRBJ1-1; TRBD1 is a possible D gene (5 bases). CDR1 is LNHDA and CDR2 is SQIVND in the germline V gene (reference sequence). The CDR3 contains 18 residues. The ends were cut back, 3 bases at V and 3 bases at J, with 23 bases in the middle. This CDR3 is CASSIGQGVLSGDTEAFF. As DNA, the CDR3 is TGTGCCAGTAGTATCGGCCAGGGCGTCTTAAGTGGGGACACTGAAGCTTTCTTT. The whole variable domain, remainder taken from reference TRBV19 and TRBJ1-1, is DGGITQSPKYLFRKEGQNVTLSCEQNLNHDAMYWYRQDPGQGLRLIYYSQIVNDFQKGDIAEGYSVSREKKESFPLTVTSAQKNPTAFYLCASSIGQGVLSGDTEAFFGQGTRLTVV.

The sample holds many counts of this clonotype. The chain combines TRBV19 with TRBJ2-7; 10 bases map to TRBD1. The CDR3 consists of 14 residues. V gave up 2 bases and J gave up 6 bases; unmatched junction bases: 4. Germline values: CDR1 LNHDA, CDR2 SQIVND (reference sequence). The CDR3 DNA sequence: TGTGCCAGTAGTATATCGGGACAGGGGAGCGAGCAGTACTTC. Its protein product is CASSISGQGSEQYF.